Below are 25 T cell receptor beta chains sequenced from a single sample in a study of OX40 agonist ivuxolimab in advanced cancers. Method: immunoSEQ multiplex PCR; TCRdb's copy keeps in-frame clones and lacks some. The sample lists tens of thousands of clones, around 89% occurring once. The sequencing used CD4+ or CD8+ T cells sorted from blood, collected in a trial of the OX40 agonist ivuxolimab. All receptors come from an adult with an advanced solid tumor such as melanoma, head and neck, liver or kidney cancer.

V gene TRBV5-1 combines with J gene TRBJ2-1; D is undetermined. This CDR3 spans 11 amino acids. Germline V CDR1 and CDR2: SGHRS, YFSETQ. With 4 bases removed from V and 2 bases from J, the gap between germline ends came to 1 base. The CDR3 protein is CASSTYNEQFF. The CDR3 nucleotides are TGCGCCAGCAGCACCTACAATGAGCAGTTCTTC.

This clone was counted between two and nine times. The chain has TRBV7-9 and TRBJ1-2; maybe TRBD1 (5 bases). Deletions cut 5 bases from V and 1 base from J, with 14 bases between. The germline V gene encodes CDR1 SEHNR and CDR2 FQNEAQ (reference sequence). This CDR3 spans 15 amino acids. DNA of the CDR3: TGTGCCAGCAGCCCCGGGACGGACTATAACTATGGCTACACCTTC. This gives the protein CASSPGTDYNYGYTF. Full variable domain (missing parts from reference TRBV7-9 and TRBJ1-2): DTGVSQNPRHKITKRGQNVTFRCDPISEHNRLYWYRQTLGQGPEFLTYFQNEAQLEKSRLLSDRFSAERPKGSFSTLEIQRTEQGDSAMYLCASSPGTDYNYGYTFGSGTRLTVV.

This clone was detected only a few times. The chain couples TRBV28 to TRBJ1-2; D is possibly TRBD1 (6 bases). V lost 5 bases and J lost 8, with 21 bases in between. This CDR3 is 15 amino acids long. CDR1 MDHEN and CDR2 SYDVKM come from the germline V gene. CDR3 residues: CASSLNLQGRGGYTF. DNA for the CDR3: TGTGCCAGCAGTCTAAACCTTCAGGGGAGGGGCGGCTACACCTTC.

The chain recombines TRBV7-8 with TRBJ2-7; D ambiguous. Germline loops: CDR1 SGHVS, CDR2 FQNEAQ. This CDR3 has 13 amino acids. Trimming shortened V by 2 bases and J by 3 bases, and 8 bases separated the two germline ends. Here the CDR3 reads CASSLQTNYEQYF. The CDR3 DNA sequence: TGTGCCAGCAGCTTACAGACGAACTACGAGCAGTACTTC.

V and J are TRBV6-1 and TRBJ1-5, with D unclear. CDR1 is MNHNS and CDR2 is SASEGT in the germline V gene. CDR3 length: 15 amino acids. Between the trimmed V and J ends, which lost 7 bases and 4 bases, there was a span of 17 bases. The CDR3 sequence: CASTVDPSGNQPQHF. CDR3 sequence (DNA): TGTGCCAGCACCGTAGACCCGTCGGGGAATCAGCCCCAGCATTTT.

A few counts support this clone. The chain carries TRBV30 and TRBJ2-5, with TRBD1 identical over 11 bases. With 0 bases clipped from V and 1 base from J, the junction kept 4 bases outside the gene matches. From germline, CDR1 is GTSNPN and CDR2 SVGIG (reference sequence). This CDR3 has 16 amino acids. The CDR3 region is CAWSVWTGGLQETQYF. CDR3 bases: TGTGCCTGGAGTGTTTGGACAGGGGGCCTCCAAGAGACCCAGTACTTC.

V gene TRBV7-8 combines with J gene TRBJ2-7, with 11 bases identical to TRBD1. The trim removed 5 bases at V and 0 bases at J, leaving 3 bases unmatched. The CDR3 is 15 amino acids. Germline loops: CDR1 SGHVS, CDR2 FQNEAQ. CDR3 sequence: CASSAGTGGSYEQYF. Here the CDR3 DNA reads TGTGCCAGCAGCGCCGGGACAGGGGGCTCCTACGAGCAGTACTTC.

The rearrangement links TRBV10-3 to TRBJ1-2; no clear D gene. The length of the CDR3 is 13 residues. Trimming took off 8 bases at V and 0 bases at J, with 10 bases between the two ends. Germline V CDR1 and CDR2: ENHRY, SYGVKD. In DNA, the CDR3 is TGTGCCATCGGCGAGGCCTCTAACTATGGCTACACCTTC. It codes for CAIGEASNYGYTF.

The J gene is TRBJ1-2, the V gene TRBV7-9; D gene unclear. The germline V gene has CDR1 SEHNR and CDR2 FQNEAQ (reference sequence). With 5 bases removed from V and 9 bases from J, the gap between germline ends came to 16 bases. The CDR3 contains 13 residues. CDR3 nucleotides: TGTGCCAGCAGCCCCGCAAGGATTTACAGCTACACCTTC. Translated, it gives CASSPARIYSYTF.

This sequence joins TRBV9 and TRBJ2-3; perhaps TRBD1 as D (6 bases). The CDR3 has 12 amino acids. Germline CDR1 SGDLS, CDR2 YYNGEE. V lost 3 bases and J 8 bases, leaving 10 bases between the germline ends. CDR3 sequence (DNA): TGTGCCAGCAGCGGGACAGCTACTACGCAGTATTTT. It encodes CASSGTATTQYF.

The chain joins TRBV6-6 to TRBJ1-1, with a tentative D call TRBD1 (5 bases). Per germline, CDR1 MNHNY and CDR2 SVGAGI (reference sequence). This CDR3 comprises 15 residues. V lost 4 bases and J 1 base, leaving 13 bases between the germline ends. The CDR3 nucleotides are TGTGCCAGCAGTTTACGAGGGGTCGAGAACACTGAAGCTTTCTTT. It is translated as CASSLRGVENTEAFF.

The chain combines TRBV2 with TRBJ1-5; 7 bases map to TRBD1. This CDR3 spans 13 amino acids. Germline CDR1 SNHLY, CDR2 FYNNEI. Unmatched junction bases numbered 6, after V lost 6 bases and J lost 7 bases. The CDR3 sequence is CASRTGLVQPQHF. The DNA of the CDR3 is TGTGCCAGCAGGACAGGGTTGGTGCAGCCCCAGCATTTT.

The CDR3 bases are TGTGCCAGCCCCCGGAGGGAGACCCAGTACTTC. Translated, it gives CASPRRETQYF. V gene TRBV18 combines with J gene TRBJ2-5; TRBD2 is a possible D gene (5 bases). The CDR3 has 11 amino acids. Trimming took off 8 bases at V and 5 bases at J, with 9 bases between the two ends. CDR1 and CDR2 from the germline V gene are KGHSH and LQKENI.

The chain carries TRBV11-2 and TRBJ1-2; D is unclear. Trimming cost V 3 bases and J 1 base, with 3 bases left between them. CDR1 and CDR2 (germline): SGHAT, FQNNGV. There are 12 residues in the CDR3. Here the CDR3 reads CASSFDNYGYTF. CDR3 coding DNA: TGTGCCAGCAGCTTCGATAACTATGGCTACACCTTC. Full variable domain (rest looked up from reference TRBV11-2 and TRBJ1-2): EAGVAQSPRYKIIEKRQSVAFWCNPISGHATLYWYQQILGQGPKLLIQFQNNGVVDDSQLPKDRFSAERLKGVDSTLKIQPAKLEDSAVYLCASSFDNYGYTFGSGTRLTVV.

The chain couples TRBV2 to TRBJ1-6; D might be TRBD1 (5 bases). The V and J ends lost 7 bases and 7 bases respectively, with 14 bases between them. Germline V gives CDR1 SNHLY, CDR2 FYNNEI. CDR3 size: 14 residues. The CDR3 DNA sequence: TGTGCCAGCAACCAAGGGACGGTCAATTCACCCCTCCACTTT. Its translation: CASNQGTVNSPLHF.

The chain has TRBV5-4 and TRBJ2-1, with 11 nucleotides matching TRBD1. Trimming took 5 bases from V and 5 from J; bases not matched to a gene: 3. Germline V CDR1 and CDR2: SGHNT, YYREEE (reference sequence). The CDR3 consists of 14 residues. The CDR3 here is CASRKGQGDNEQFF. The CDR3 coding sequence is TGTGCCAGCAGGAAGGGACAGGGGGACAATGAGCAGTTCTTC. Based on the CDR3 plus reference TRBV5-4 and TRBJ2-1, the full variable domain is ETGVTQSPTHLIKTRGQQVTLRCSSQSGHNTVSWYQQALGQGPQFIFQYYREEENGRGNFPPRFSGLQFPNYSSELNVNALELDDSALYLCASRKGQGDNEQFFGPGTRLTVL.

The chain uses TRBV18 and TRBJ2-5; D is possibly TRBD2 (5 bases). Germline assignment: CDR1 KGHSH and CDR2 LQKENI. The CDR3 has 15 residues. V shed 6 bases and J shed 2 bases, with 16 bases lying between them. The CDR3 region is CASSQETNPQETQYF. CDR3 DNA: TGTGCCAGCTCGCAGGAGACTAACCCACAAGAGACCCAGTACTTC. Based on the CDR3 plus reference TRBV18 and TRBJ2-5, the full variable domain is NAGVMQNPRHLVRRRGQEARLRCSPMKGHSHVYWYRQLPEEGLKFMVYLQKENIIDESGMPKERFSAEFPKEGPSILRIQQVVRGDSAAYFCASSQETNPQETQYFGPGTRLLVL.

This chain's CDR3 is CASSPVAALGRAYNSPLHF. In DNA, the CDR3 is TGTGCCAGCAGCCCCGTAGCGGCCCTGGGGAGGGCCTATAATTCACCCCTCCACTTT. V and J are TRBV7-2 and TRBJ1-6; D remains ambiguous. Germline assignment: CDR1 SGHTA and CDR2 FQGNSA. This CDR3 has 19 residues. Trimming took 5 bases from V and 2 from J, leaving 22 bases between them.

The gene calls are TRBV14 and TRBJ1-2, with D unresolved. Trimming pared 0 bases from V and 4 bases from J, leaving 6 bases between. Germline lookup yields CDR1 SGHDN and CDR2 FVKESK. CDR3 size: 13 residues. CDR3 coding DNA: TGTGCCAGCAGCCAAGACAGTATCTATGGCTACACCTTC. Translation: CASSQDSIYGYTF.

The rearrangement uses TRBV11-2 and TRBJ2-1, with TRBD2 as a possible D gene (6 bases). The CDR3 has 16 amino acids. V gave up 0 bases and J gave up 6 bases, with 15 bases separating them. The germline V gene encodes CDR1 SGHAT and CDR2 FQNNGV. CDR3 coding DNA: TGTGCCAGCAGCTTAGATCCCTTTAGCGGCGTCAATGAGCAGTTCTTC. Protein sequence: CASSLDPFSGVNEQFF.

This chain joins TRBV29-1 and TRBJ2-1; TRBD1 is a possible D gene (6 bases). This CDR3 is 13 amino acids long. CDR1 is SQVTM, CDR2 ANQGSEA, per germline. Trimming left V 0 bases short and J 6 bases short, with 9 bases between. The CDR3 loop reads CSVEEGGSNEQFF. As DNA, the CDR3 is TGCAGCGTTGAAGAAGGGGGTAGCAATGAGCAGTTCTTC.

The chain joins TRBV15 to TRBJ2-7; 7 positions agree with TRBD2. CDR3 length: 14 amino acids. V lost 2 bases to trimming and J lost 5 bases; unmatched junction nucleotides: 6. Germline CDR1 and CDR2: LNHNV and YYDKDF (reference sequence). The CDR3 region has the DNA TGTGCCACCAGCAGACCCTTCCGGGAGGACGAGCAGTACTTC. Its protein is CATSRPFREDEQYF.

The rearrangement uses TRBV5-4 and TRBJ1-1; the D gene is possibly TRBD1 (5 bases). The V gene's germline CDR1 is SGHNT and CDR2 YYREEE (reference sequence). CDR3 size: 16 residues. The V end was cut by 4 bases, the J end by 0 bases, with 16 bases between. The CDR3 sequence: CASSQGSTGVNTEAFF. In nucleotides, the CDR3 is TGTGCCAGCAGCCAAGGGTCGACGGGGGTGAACACTGAAGCTTTCTTT.

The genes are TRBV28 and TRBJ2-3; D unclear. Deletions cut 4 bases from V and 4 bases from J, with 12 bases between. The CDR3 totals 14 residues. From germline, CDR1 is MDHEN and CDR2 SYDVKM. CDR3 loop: CASSSGGRADTQYF. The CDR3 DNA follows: TGTGCCAGCAGTTCCGGTGGTAGGGCAGATACGCAGTATTTT.

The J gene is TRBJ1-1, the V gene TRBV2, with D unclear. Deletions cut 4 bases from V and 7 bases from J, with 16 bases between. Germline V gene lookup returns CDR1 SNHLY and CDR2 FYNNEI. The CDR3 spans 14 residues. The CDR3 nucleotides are TGTGCCAGCAGTGGTCTCCGTAAGGACGGTGAAGCTTTCTTT. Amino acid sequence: CASSGLRKDGEAFF.